The clone carrying this TCR beta chain was seen more than once but under ten times. The data were obtained in a study of T cell responses to AZD1222 COVID-19 vaccine. Germline lookup yields CDR1 KGHSH and CDR2 LQKENI. The CDR3 runs to 16 residues. The V segment lost 5 bases and the J segment 1 base; nucleotides outside the gene matches: 7. Profiling relied on immunoSEQ multiplex PCR, and the TCRdb table lists in-frame clones only, not all of them. The table lists tens of thousands of clones, about 78% of them singletons. Sequenced here: peripheral blood, sampled 28 days after the second AZD1222 dose. The V gene is TRBV18, the J gene TRBJ2-3, with 9 bases lining up with TRBD2. The clonotype was recovered from an adult who received the AZD1222 COVID-19 vaccine. CDR3 coding DNA: TGTGCCAGCTCAACGTCAGCGGGGGGCCGCACAGATACGCAGTATTTT. Protein product: CASSTSAGGRTDTQYF.